Listed below are T cell receptor beta chains from one sample, sequenced in a study of stem cell transplantation in POMP-related autoinflammatory disease. Assay used: immunoSEQ multiplex PCR; TCRdb lists only in-frame clones, some missing. The sample holds 4,700 or so clones; 92% are singletons and the top ten take 2% to 3%. Sequencing was performed on CD8+ T cells from PBMCs, taken after stem cell transplantation. The source of these receptors is a human patient with POMP-related autoinflammation and immune dysregulation (PRAID). Some T cells could come from the graft donor. The CDR3 runs from the conserved cysteine through the conserved F or W. The order of the fields is V gene, J gene, D gene, CDR3 DNA, CDR3 protein. A D gene is named only where the DNA matches it firmly.

V: TRBV4-1
J: TRBJ1-2
D: NA
DNA: TGCGCCAGCAGCCCCCCAGGGCGCTCCGGCTACACCTTC
CDR3: CASSPPGRSGYTF

V: TRBV11-2
J: TRBJ2-2
D: NA
DNA: TGTGCCAGCAGCAACTCCCGGGAAGACAACACCGGGGAGCTGTTTTTT
CDR3: CASSNSREDNTGELFF

V: TRBV19
J: TRBJ2-7
D: TRBD2
DNA: TGTGCCAGTAGTATGGCACTAGCGGTTCGCTACGAGCAGTACTTC
CDR3: CASSMALAVRYEQYF

V: TRBV4-1
J: TRBJ2-7
D: NA
DNA: TGCGCCAGCAGCCAAGATCTTTCGGGACTGGGGGGCGAGCAGTACTTC
CDR3: CASSQDLSGLGGEQYF

V: TRBV10-3
J: TRBJ2-1
D: TRBD2
DNA: TGTGCCATCCTCGAATTAGGGCCGGCGGGAGGGCCCAATGAGCAGTTCTTC
CDR3: CAILELGPAGGPNEQFF

V: TRBV5-4
J: TRBJ2-1
D: NA
DNA: TGTGCCAGCAGCTTTGGTTCGAGCCAGTTCTTC
CDR3: CASSFGSSQFF

V: TRBV11-2
J: TRBJ2-4
D: TRBD2
DNA: TGTGCCAGCAGCCTGACTAGCGGGGTAGCCAAAAACATTCAGTACTTC
CDR3: CASSLTSGVAKNIQYF

V: TRBV27
J: TRBJ2-1
D: TRBD2
DNA: TGTGCCAGCAGTTTAGGGACTAGCGGGAGGGGTGAGCAGTTCTTC
CDR3: CASSLGTSGRGEQFF

V: TRBV28
J: TRBJ2-7
D: NA
DNA: TGTGCCAGCAGTTTAAGGGTCTACGAGCAGTACTTC
CDR3: CASSLRVYEQYF

V: TRBV27
J: TRBJ2-7
D: NA
DNA: TGTGCCAGCAGAGAAGGGGGTTCCTACGAGCAGTACTTC
CDR3: CASREGGSYEQYF

V: TRBV5-6
J: TRBJ1-2
D: TRBD1
DNA: TGTGCCAGCAGCTTACAGGGGACAGAATATGGCTACACCTTC
CDR3: CASSLQGTEYGYTF

V: TRBV30
J: TRBJ2-7
D: NA
DNA: TGTGCCTGGAGTTTCGGGGTGGACGAGCAGTACTTC
CDR3: CAWSFGVDEQYF

V: TRBV6-2/TRBV6-3
J: TRBJ1-1
D: NA
DNA: TGTGCCAGCAGTTACTCGGTTGTTACTGAAGCTTTCTTT
CDR3: CASSYSVVTEAFF

V: TRBV7-9
J: TRBJ2-1
D: NA
DNA: TGTGCCAGCAGCTCCCCCCGGGGGACCACCAGCAATGAGCAGTTCTTC
CDR3: CASSSPRGTTSNEQFF

V: TRBV3-1/TRBV3-2
J: TRBJ2-1
D: TRBD1
DNA: TGTGCCAGCAGCCAAGACTACAGGGGCCCCTACAATGAGCAGTTCTTC
CDR3: CASSQDYRGPYNEQFF

V: TRBV19
J: TRBJ2-1
D: NA
DNA: TGTGCCAGTAGTCAGAGCTCCTACAATGAGCAGTTCTTC
CDR3: CASSQSSYNEQFF

V: TRBV12-3/TRBV12-4
J: TRBJ2-7
D: TRBD1
DNA: TGTGCCAGCAGCAGGGACAGGGCGGAGCAGTACTTC
CDR3: CASSRDRAEQYF

V: TRBV5-1
J: TRBJ2-3
D: NA
DNA: TGCGCCAGCAGCTTGGTCGCGGGACCGGTGGGGTCAAAGGCAGATACGCAGTATTTT
CDR3: CASSLVAGPVGSKADTQYF

V: TRBV15
J: TRBJ2-1
D: NA
DNA: TGTGCCACCACGGGGGGCCACAATGAGCAGTTCTTC
CDR3: CATTGGHNEQFF

V: TRBV3-1/TRBV3-2
J: TRBJ2-1
D: TRBD2
DNA: TGTGCCAGCAGCCATAACAAGCTAGATGGACTAGCGGGGAACGTTAACACGGACTACAATGAGCAGTTCTTC
CDR3: CASSHNKLDGLAGNVNTDYNEQFF

V: TRBV6-2/TRBV6-3
J: TRBJ2-7
D: NA
DNA: TGTGCCAGCACCCCCTCGGGGACCAGATACGAGCAGTACTTC
CDR3: CASTPSGTRYEQYF

V: TRBV15
J: TRBJ1-5
D: NA
DNA: TGTGCCACCAGCAGAGTTGGGGCGCGGGGCAATCAGCCCCAGCATTTT
CDR3: CATSRVGARGNQPQHF

V: TRBV14
J: TRBJ2-7
D: TRBD1
DNA: TGTGCCAGCAGCCTACCGGGACAGGGCTACGAGCAGTACTTC
CDR3: CASSLPGQGYEQYF

V: TRBV7-6
J: TRBJ1-1
D: TRBD1
DNA: TGTGCCAGCAGTTCTTCACAGGGGGGCGCTAACACTGAAGCTTTCTTT
CDR3: CASSSSQGGANTEAFF

V: TRBV5-6
J: TRBJ2-3
D: TRBD2
DNA: TGTGCCAGCAGCTCCGGGGGGGCGTGGACAGATACGCAGTATTTT
CDR3: CASSSGGAWTDTQYF

V: TRBV6-2/TRBV6-3
J: TRBJ2-7
D: NA
DNA: TGTGCCAGCAGTTATTCGGACACCTCCTACGAGCAGTACTTC
CDR3: CASSYSDTSYEQYF

V: TRBV9
J: TRBJ2-7
D: NA
DNA: TGTGCCAGCAGCGTAGGCGGTAGCGACGTCTCCTACGAGCAGTACTTC
CDR3: CASSVGGSDVSYEQYF

V: TRBV6-5
J: TRBJ2-7
D: NA
DNA: TGTGCCAGCAGTTACTCGATAGGGTTAGGGTCGGGCGAGCAGTACTTC
CDR3: CASSYSIGLGSGEQYF

V: TRBV5-1
J: TRBJ2-5
D: TRBD2
DNA: TGCGCCAGCAGTCGGCGGGAGTTACAAGAGACCCAGTACTTC
CDR3: CASSRRELQETQYF

V: TRBV5-6
J: TRBJ1-5
D: NA
DNA: TGTGCCAGCAGCTTCTCCAGGGTCGGGAATCAGCCCCAGCATTTT
CDR3: CASSFSRVGNQPQHF

V: TRBV4-3
J: TRBJ2-1
D: NA
DNA: TGCGCCAGCAGCCAAAGCTTAAGGGGAGACAATGAGCAGTTCTTC
CDR3: CASSQSLRGDNEQFF